The 19 T cell receptor beta chains below all came from one sample that was sequenced in a study of cytomegalovirus exposure and HLA in healthy donors. The PCR had 60 Vbeta and 13 Jbeta primers. Profiling relied on immunoSEQ multiplex PCR, and the TCRdb table lists in-frame clones only, not all of them. The table lists 90,000 to 120,000 clones, roughly 82% of them singletons. Sequences were obtained from PBMCs. These receptors all come from a male donor in good health and CMV-seronegative.

The rearrangement uses TRBV5-1 and TRBJ2-3; 7 positions match TRBD1. Looked up from germline, CDR1 is SGHRS and CDR2 is YFSETQ. The CDR3 contains 11 residues. V dropped 8 bases and J dropped 5; count of bases not matched to a gene: 2. CDR3 protein: CARQGVDTQYF. Written as DNA, the CDR3 is TGCGCCAGGCAGGGGGTAGATACGCAGTATTTT. The entire variable domain, with the rest obtained from reference TRBV5-1 and TRBJ2-3, is as follows: KAGVTQTPRYLIKTRGQQVTLSCSPISGHRSVSWYQQTPGQGLQFLFEYFSETQRNKGNFPGRFSGRQFSNSRSEMNVSTLELGDSALYLCARQGVDTQYFGPGTRLTVL.

The V gene is TRBV28, the J gene TRBJ1-5, with TRBD1 matching over 10 bases. CDR1 MDHEN and CDR2 SYDVKM come from the germline V gene. The CDR3 sequence is 16 residues long. V lost 7 bases, J lost 2 bases, and 8 bases stayed unmatched. The CDR3 here is CASTDRQGARNQPQHF. CDR3 in DNA: TGTGCCAGCACCGACCGACAGGGGGCCCGCAATCAGCCCCAGCATTTT.

This clone was counted a few times. Other DNA sequences of this sample code for an identical CDR3. The chain links TRBV5-1 to TRBJ2-1; 10 nucleotides match TRBD2. CDR3 length: 16 amino acids. V gave up 0 bases and J gave up 3 bases; unmatched junction bases: 3. From germline, CDR1 is SGHRS and CDR2 YFSETQ. The CDR3 loop reads CASSLEGLADYNEQFF. CDR3 in DNA: TGCGCCAGCAGCTTGGAAGGACTAGCGGACTACAATGAGCAGTTCTTC.

V is TRBV4-2 and J is TRBJ2-1; D gene uncertain. Germline CDR1 is LGHNA and CDR2 is YNFKEQ. This CDR3 contains 13 residues. V gave up 2 bases and J gave up 8 bases, with 10 bases separating them. CDR3 loop: CASSQIPQYEQFF. The CDR3 nucleotides are TGTGCCAGCAGCCAAATCCCCCAATATGAGCAGTTCTTC.

This sequence joins TRBV29-1 and TRBJ1-1; D is unclear. The CDR3 is 13 amino acids. Trimming stripped 6 bases from V and 0 bases from J, with 11 bases between. The germline CDR1 and CDR2 sequences are SQVTM and ANQGSEA. CDR3 in amino acids: CSVKPVLNTEAFF. The CDR3 coding sequence is TGCAGCGTCAAACCGGTCCTGAACACTGAAGCTTTCTTT.

The chain combines TRBV30 with TRBJ2-1, with 10 bases aligning to TRBD1. CDR3 length equals 15 residues. V was clipped by 2 bases and J by 2 bases; unmatched bases: 3. Per the germline V gene, CDR1 is GTSNPN and CDR2 is SVGIG (reference sequence). The CDR3 bases are TGTGCCTGGAGTATCGGGACAGGGGCCTACAATGAGCAGTTCTTC. Translating it yields CAWSIGTGAYNEQFF.

The V call is TRBV28, the J call TRBJ2-6; 9 bases are shared with TRBD1. The CDR3 spans 16 residues. Germline-derived CDR1 and CDR2 are MDHEN and SYDVKM. V dropped 8 bases and J dropped 1; count of bases not matched to a gene: 6. CDR3 sequence (DNA): TGTGCCAGCCGGACAGGGGTTTGGTCTGGGGCCAACGTCCTGACTTTC. This sequence encodes CASRTGVWSGANVLTF.

The chain recombines TRBV7-2 with TRBJ1-2, with a possible D match to TRBD1 (5 bases). The CDR3 is 15 amino acids. The V gene's germline CDR1 is SGHTA and CDR2 FQGNSA. V lost 1 base and J lost 4, with 13 bases in between. This CDR3 is CASSLVVGGGYGYTF. The CDR3 coding sequence is TGTGCCAGCAGCTTAGTGGTCGGGGGGGGCTATGGCTACACCTTC. The full variable domain, rest sourced from reference TRBV7-2 and TRBJ1-2, is GAGVSQSPSNKVTEKGKDVELRCDPISGHTALYWYRQSLGQGLEFLIYFQGNSAPDKSGLPSDRFSAERTGGSVSTLTIQRTQQEDSAVYLCASSLVVGGGYGYTFGSGTRLTVV.

The CDR3 coding sequence is TGTGCCAGCAGTTTAAAGTGGGGGATAGCGGGAGCTTACAATGAGCAGTTCTTC. Protein: CASSLKWGIAGAYNEQFF. This chain joins TRBV27 and TRBJ2-1, with TRBD2 matching 9 bases. After removal of 2 bases from V and 4 bases from J, the junction contained 12 bases not matched to a gene. CDR1 and CDR2 (germline): MNHEY, SMNVEV (reference sequence). CDR3 length: 18 amino acids.

This chain uses TRBV6-5 with TRBJ1-6, with 11 bases identical to TRBD1. The germline V gene encodes CDR1 MNHEY and CDR2 SVGAGI. The junction had 8 bases not matched to a gene; V was cut back by 6 bases and J by 13 bases. The CDR3 extends over 14 amino acids. This CDR3 is CASRPGQGALPLHF. CDR3 DNA: TGTGCCAGCAGACCCGGACAGGGGGCCCTTCCCCTCCACTTT.

The J gene is TRBJ2-2, the V gene TRBV13; weak D call: TRBD2 (5 bases). The CDR3 totals 16 residues. With 2 bases removed from V and 8 bases from J, the gap between germline ends came to 18 bases. Germline loops: CDR1 PRHDT, CDR2 FYEKMQ (reference sequence). CDR3 DNA sequence: TGTGCCAGCAGCTTATATGGGGATTTGGGAGCGGGGGAGCTGTTTTTT. Protein: CASSLYGDLGAGELFF.

The rearrangement links TRBV6-6 to TRBJ2-5, with TRBD2 matching over 7 bases. TRBJ2-7 explains the end of the DNA better; the J call may be wrong. CDR3 length: 16 residues. The germline V gene encodes CDR1 MNHNY and CDR2 SVGAGI (reference sequence). The CDR3 DNA is TGTGCCAGCAGTTCAGCACCGGGGACTACGCCCTACGAGCAGTACTTC. Its protein product is CASSSAPGTTPYEQYF.

The chain links TRBV5-1 to TRBJ1-2; TRBD1 agrees at 8 bases. This CDR3 has 13 amino acids. Germline V lookup: CDR1 SGHRS, CDR2 YFSETQ. The trim removed 4 bases at V and 4 bases at J, leaving 3 bases unmatched. In DNA form, the CDR3 reads TGCGCCAGCAGCGAAACAGGGGGCTATGGCTACACCTTC. Translation gives CASSETGGYGYTF.

V is TRBV10-2 and J is TRBJ1-1; a weak D match, TRBD1 (6 bases). Germline lookup yields CDR1 WSHSY and CDR2 SAAADI. Trimming stripped 4 bases from V and 5 bases from J, with 11 bases between. The CDR3 length is 13 residues. CDR3 region: CASSVGRGTEAFF. Written as DNA, the CDR3 is TGCGCCAGCAGTGTGGGCAGGGGAACTGAAGCTTTCTTT.

This rearrangement joins TRBV7-7 to TRBJ2-2; D uncertain. This CDR3 is 13 amino acids long. The germline CDR1 and CDR2 sequences are SSHAT and FNYEAQ (reference sequence). V was clipped by 5 bases and J by 6 bases, with 10 bases between them. This CDR3 is CASSIDSPGELFF. CDR3 coding DNA: TGTGCCAGCAGCATCGACTCACCCGGGGAGCTGTTTTTT.

This clone was picked up one time. The chain combines TRBV27 with TRBJ1-2, with 7 bases identical to TRBD1. Germline-derived CDR1 and CDR2 are MNHEY and SMNVEV (reference sequence). V shed 6 bases, J shed 3 bases, and the junction held 7 bases outside the gene matches. The CDR3 length is 14 residues. This CDR3 is CASSPQGVDYGYTF. The CDR3 nucleotides are TGTGCCAGCAGCCCGCAGGGGGTGGACTATGGCTACACCTTC.

CDR3 DNA: TGTGCCAGCAGCCAGGTTGTGTCCTCGGGGAATGAGCAGTTCTTC. It codes for CASSQVVSSGNEQFF. The genes are TRBV6-5 and TRBJ2-1, with TRBD2 as a possible D gene (5 bases). CDR3 length equals 15 residues. Germline V gene sequence: CDR1 MNHEY, CDR2 SVGAGI. The V end was cut by 6 bases, the J end by 7 bases, with 19 bases between.

CDR3 DNA: TGTGCCATCAGTGGACAGGTTGGCTCTGGAAACACCATATATTTT. It codes for CAISGQVGSGNTIYF. The V call is TRBV10-3, the J call TRBJ1-3, with D perhaps matching TRBD1 (6 bases). The germline V gene has CDR1 ENHRY and CDR2 SYGVKD. This CDR3 contains 15 residues. Trimming removed 4 bases from V and 0 bases from J, with 10 bases in between.

The chain employs TRBV30 and TRBJ2-7; 7 bases line up with TRBD1. The ends lost 5 bases at V and 4 bases at J; junction bases unmatched: 8. Looked up from germline, CDR1 is GTSNPN and CDR2 is SVGIG (reference sequence). The CDR3 runs to 13 residues. The CDR3 DNA is TGTGCCTGGGAAGGTGGGACAGAGTACGAGCAGTACTTC. It codes for CAWEGGTEYEQYF.